What follows are 5 T cell receptor beta chains derived from one specimen sequenced in a study of Ad26.COV2.S vaccination and SARS-CoV-2 variants. The protocol was immunoSEQ multiplex PCR, while the TCRdb copy is restricted to in-frame clones and leaves out a portion. The sample lists approximately 420,000 clones; roughly 88% were seen once. Treatment denoted: some 20 received Ad26.COV2.S at low or high dose, single or two shots; about five received placebo; per-sample allocation not given. Day 63 after the first vaccine or placebo injection was the time point for sampling. The input for sequencing was peripheral blood, taken in a trial of Ad26.COV2.S vaccine versus placebo. The receptor source for this set is a person aged 18-65 years who received the Ad26.COV2.S COVID-19 vaccine or a placebo.

CDR3 in amino acids: CASTETGTRYNQPQHF. The CDR3 nucleotides are TGTGCCAGTACCGAAACCGGGACAAGATACAATCAGCCCCAGCATTTT. V and J are TRBV19 and TRBJ1-5, with D possibly matching TRBD1 (6 bases). The V end lost 7 bases, the J end lost 3 bases, and 19 bases lay between the germline ends. The germline gives CDR1 LNHDA, CDR2 SQIVND (reference sequence). The CDR3 totals 16 residues. The full variable domain, completed using reference TRBV19 and TRBJ1-5, is DGGITQSPKYLFRKEGQNVTLSCEQNLNHDAMYWYRQDPGQGLRLIYYSQIVNDFQKGDIAEGYSVSREKKESFPLTVTSAQKNPTAFYLCASTETGTRYNQPQHFGDGTRLSIL.

The chain joins TRBV6-1 to TRBJ2-5; TRBD2 matches at 10 bases. Germline CDR1 reads MNHNS; CDR2 reads SASEGT. The trim removed 3 bases at V and 0 bases at J, leaving 1 base unmatched. The CDR3 length is 15 residues. The CDR3, as DNA: TGTGCCAGCAGTGATAGCGGGGGGTACCAAGAGACCCAGTACTTC. Its translation is CASSDSGGYQETQYF.

The DNA for the CDR3 is TGTGCCACCAGTGGGGTGACCGGGGAGCTGTTTTTT. Amino acid sequence: CATSGVTGELFF. The chain recombines TRBV24-1 with TRBJ2-2; D is unclear. Trimming left V 5 bases short and J 5 bases short, with 5 bases between. The CDR3 has 12 amino acids. Germline CDR1 and CDR2: KGHDR and SFDVKD.

The chain links TRBV9 to TRBJ2-7, with D perhaps given as TRBD1 or TRBD2 (5 bases each). CDR1 SGDLS and CDR2 YYNGEE come from the germline V gene. V shed 0 bases and J shed 0 bases, with 7 bases lying between them. This CDR3 region has 14 residues. CDR3 region: CASSVAGTSYEQYF. The CDR3 DNA is TGTGCCAGCAGCGTAGCGGGGACCTCCTACGAGCAGTACTTC.

V and J are TRBV7-8 and TRBJ2-5; TRBD1 matches at 8 bases. CDR1 SGHVS and CDR2 FQNEAQ come from the germline V gene. The V gene end was trimmed by 5 bases and the J gene end by 5 bases; junction bases not matched to a gene: 7. The CDR3 has 14 residues. The CDR3 is CASSRTGMRETQYF. The CDR3 DNA follows: TGTGCCAGCAGCCGGACAGGGATGAGGGAGACCCAGTACTTC. The whole variable domain, filled in from reference TRBV7-8 and TRBJ2-5, reads GAGVSQSPRYKVAKRGQDVALRCDPISGHVSLFWYQQALGQGPEFLTYFQNEAQLDKSGLPSDRFFAERPEGSVSTLKIQRTQQEDSAVYLCASSRTGMRETQYFGPGTRLLVL.